This T cell receptor (beta chain) emerged from a study of Tregs in tolerant kidney transplant recipients. The protocol was immunoSEQ multiplex PCR, while the TCRdb copy is restricted to in-frame clones and leaves out a portion. This sample has hundreds of thousands of clones, with around 82% found just once. This TCR derives from a human donor in good health. Sequenced: CD4+ T cells from blood.

DNA of the CDR3: TGTGCCAGCTCAGAAGACCTCAACACTGAAGCTTTCTTT. It codes for CASSEDLNTEAFF. This chain links TRBV18 with TRBJ1-1, with D uncertain. The CDR3 runs to 13 residues. Germline V lookup: CDR1 KGHSH, CDR2 LQKENI. Trimming removed 5 bases at V and 2 bases at J, with 9 bases between.